These T cell receptor beta chains were read from a single sample in a study of post-analysis software for immune sequencing data. TCRdb re-called the PCR reads through MiXCR, storing one row per CDR3 protein. The profile shows more than 500,000 distinct CDR3 sequences, around a third of them singletons. The specimen sequenced was blood. The receptors here all came from a girl younger than 18 with multiple sclerosis. CDR3s include the opening cysteine and the closing phenylalanine or tryptophan.

V: TRBV7-6
J: TRBJ2-1
CDR3: CASSPPGAIYNEQFF

V: TRBV5-1
J: TRBJ2-5
CDR3: CASSLDRGRGETQYF

V: TRBV28
J: TRBJ1-1
CDR3: CASAPSRAWTEAFF

V: TRBV9
J: TRBJ2-4
CDR3: CASSVEPTGLAKNIQYF

V: TRBV5-6
J: TRBJ1-1
CDR3: CASSLELMNTEAFF

V: TRBV5-1
J: TRBJ2-1
CDR3: CASSIRDEQFF

V: TRBV5-1
J: TRBJ1-1
CDR3: CASSLTLQGSDTEAFF

V: TRBV11-2
J: TRBJ2-1
CDR3: CASRKGQGGFYNEQFF

V: TRBV5-6
J: TRBJ2-1
CDR3: CASSLGQDLTSEQFF

V: TRBV7-2
J: TRBJ2-7
CDR3: CASSLEVNRQGAYEQYF

V: TRBV3-1
J: TRBJ2-2
CDR3: CASSPSSNTGELFF

V: TRBV7-6
J: TRBJ2-7
CDR3: CASSSAGGRTTYEQYF

V: TRBV20-1
J: TRBJ1-2
CDR3: CSARSFRARGRYGYTF

V: TRBV5-6
J: TRBJ2-7
CDR3: CASSLVPVFEQYF

V: TRBV6-2/TRBV6-3
J: TRBJ2-1
CDR3: CASSYGGLAFEQFF

V: TRBV10-3
J: TRBJ2-5
CDR3: CAISGGQGLGETQYF

V: TRBV20-1
J: TRBJ2-3
CDR3: CSAPRAGRSTDTQYF

V: TRBV4-1
J: TRBJ2-3
CDR3: CASSQDFEWGTDTQYF

V: TRBV4-1
J: TRBJ2-6
CDR3: CASSLYPGAGANVLTF

V: TRBV6-5
J: TRBJ2-1
CDR3: CASSYWRGARNEQFF

V: TRBV29-1
J: TRBJ1-2
CDR3: CSVVKGVSGYTF

V: TRBV27
J: TRBJ1-2
CDR3: CASSPGTGEVYGYTF

V: TRBV4-1
J: TRBJ2-3
CDR3: CASSRSEGVDTQYF

V: TRBV20-1
J: TRBJ2-1
CDR3: CSVARVGLEQFF

V: TRBV6-6
J: TRBJ1-2
CDR3: CASTHQGARGYTF

V: TRBV20-1
J: TRBJ2-7
CDR3: CSARSPGQGKVDTQYF

V: TRBV6-6
J: TRBJ1-2
CDR3: CASTGGLDYGYTF

V: TRBV12-3/TRBV12-4
J: TRBJ2-3
CDR3: CASSGPGRPDTQYF

V: TRBV6-2/TRBV6-3
J: TRBJ2-1
CDR3: CASSCPRWAGGYNEQFF

V: TRBV10-3
J: TRBJ2-5
CDR3: CAISAGGIASETQYF

V: TRBV12-3/TRBV12-4
J: TRBJ1-1
CDR3: CVSSFSENTEAFF

V: TRBV7-3
J: TRBJ1-2
CDR3: CASSFSPGVYGYTF

V: TRBV4-1
J: .
CDR3: CASSQGLAGYDEQYF

V: TRBV9
J: TRBJ1-4
CDR3: CASSVGASNEKLFF

V: TRBV6-6
J: TRBJ2-5
CDR3: CASTRRIQETQYF

V: TRBV28
J: TRBJ1-2
CDR3: CACLEGGDGYTF

V: TRBV6-5
J: TRBJ1-1
CDR3: CASSYRTGAGEAFF

V: TRBV4-1
J: TRBJ2-7
CDR3: CASSQPGRGTYEQYF

V: TRBV27
J: TRBJ2-1
CDR3: CASSKGRDRGYNEQFF

V: TRBV29-1
J: TRBJ2-4
CDR3: CSAFGGKNIQYF

V: TRBV3-1
J: TRBJ2-3
CDR3: CASSQDKGQGSGTDTQYF

V: TRBV27
J: TRBJ1-2
CDR3: CASSLSWGTGWGNYGYTF

V: TRBV12-3/TRBV12-4
J: TRBJ1-1
CDR3: CASSMGQGEAFF